One TCR beta chain is described in this entry. Per the germline V gene, CDR1 is MNHNY and CDR2 is SVGAGI (reference sequence). This CDR3 spans 13 amino acids. The ends were cut back, 7 bases at V and 2 bases at J, with 12 bases in the middle. This specimen belongs to a study of blood T cell repertoires in COVID-19. Background on the study: Acute-phase and convalescent COVID-19 samples originated in the United States, Italy and Spain. Sample material is recorded as cDNA or gDNA derived from T cells, B-cell-depleted T cells, or PBMCs.

Original data processing: It was from reference gene primer amplification that nucleated cell counts were estimated. The protocol was immunoSEQ multiplex PCR, while the TCRdb copy is restricted to in-frame clones and leaves out a portion. From that table come the V and J calls and clone size; the DNA was used to work out D and trimming. The sample consists of approximately 150,000 clones, approximately 90% of them appearing once. The sequencing input was peripheral blood. The sequence came from a woman aged 55 to 70 with active or convalescent COVID-19. The rearrangement uses TRBV6-6 and TRBJ2-7; D is perhaps TRBD1 (6 bases). The CDR3 bases are TGTGCCAGCAAGGGGGAACATACCTACGAGCAGTACTTC. Protein product: CASKGEHTYEQYF.